The sequence of this TCR beta chain was determined in a study of T cells after yellow fever vaccination. Study-wide results and caveats: Only a small proportion of the clonotypes turned up in both the CD4 and the CD8 compartments, likely arising from convergent recombination. Post-booster repertoires again held most primary-vaccination clones (96% CD4, roughly 89% CD8).

TCRdb analysed the 5' RACE reads with MiXCR anew, one entry per CDR3 protein. The sample has 300,000 or so distinct CDR3 sequences, 6.5% to 8.5% seen once; the top ten hold 15% to 20%. This clonotype was observed many times. The antigen is unknown. The CDR3 is 15 amino acids. The J segment lost 9 bases and the V segment lost 6 bases, leaving 10 bases of the junction unmatched. J is TRBJ1-5 and V is TRBV12-3 or TRBV12-4; 11 bases align to TRBD1. This sequence originates from a man aged 18 to 29 who received the YFV17D yellow fever vaccine. The specimen was PBMCs, collected roughly 45 days after the first yellow fever vaccination. This CDR3 is CASSTGTGGLAPQHF. Written as DNA, the CDR3 is TGTGCCAGCAGCACAGGGACAGGGGGATTGGCGCCCCAGCATTTT.